These T cell receptor beta chains were read from a single sample in a study of blood T cell repertoires in COVID-19. Clones were read by immunoSEQ multiplex PCR, and TCRdb kept only the in-frame ones, dropping some. The sample shows 150,000 to 180,000 clones, 70% to 85% of them seen only once. Input material: peripheral blood. These receptors originate from a woman aged 55-69 years with acute or convalescent COVID-19. Both conserved end residues are part of each CDR3. A D gene is named only where the DNA matches it firmly. For some rows the clone size is stated as once, few or many, or as a class when expanded; others skip it.

cdr3_nt cdr3_aa clone_size cdr3_length d_call j_call v_call
TGTGCCTGGAGAGGACCCGGGAGAAATAATTCACCCCTCCACTTT CAWRGPGRNNSPLHF - 15 - TRBJ1-6 TRBV30
TGTGCCAGCAGGGGTTCCGGGAGAAACACTGAAGCTTTCTTT CASRGSGRNTEAFF - 14 - TRBJ1-1 TRBV27
TGTGCCAGCAGCTTAGTAGCTTTGGCGGAGACCCAGTACTTC CASSLVALAETQYF - 14 - TRBJ2-5 TRBV7-9
TGTGCCAGCAGTTCCGGACAGATACCATCCGGGGAGCTGTTTTTT CASSSGQIPSGELFF few 15 - TRBJ2-2 TRBV7-2
TGTGCCAGCGGGACAGGGGGAGTCCTCGGACTGTTTTTT CASGTGGVLGLFF - 13 TRBD1 TRBJ1-4 TRBV28
TGCGCCAGCAGCCTGGGACAGGAGACAATTGGCGGGGAGCTGTTTTTT CASSLGQETIGGELFF once 16 TRBD1 TRBJ2-2 TRBV5-1
TGTGCCAGCAGCGAGACTAGCGGCGAGCAAGAGACCCAGTACTTC CASSETSGEQETQYF few 15 TRBD2 TRBJ2-5 TRBV7-3
TGTGCCAGCAGTGACCAGGGAGGAATTAATGAAAAACTGTTTTTT CASSDQGGINEKLFF - 15 - TRBJ1-4 TRBV2
TGCGCCAGCAGCATGGGACGGGTGAAAGAGACCCAGTACTTC CASSMGRVKETQYF - 14 - TRBJ2-5 TRBV5-1
TGCGCCAGCAGTGGACAGGGGGCGCGAACACCCCTCCACTTT CASSGQGARTPLHF - 14 TRBD1 TRBJ1-6 TRBV10-2
TGTGCCAGCGACAGACAGGGGACTGAAGCTTTCTTT CASDRQGTEAFF - 12 TRBD1 TRBJ1-1 TRBV7-9
TGTGCCAGCCGGCCCTTTACAGGGGCCGAGACAAATCAGCCCCAGCATTTT CASRPFTGAETNQPQHF - 17 TRBD1 TRBJ1-5 TRBV19
TGTGCCTGGAGTGACAGGGGGAGCAATCAGCCCCAGCATTTT CAWSDRGSNQPQHF - 14 TRBD1 TRBJ1-5 TRBV30
TGCAGCGTTGGAGGAACAGGGGGTGGCATGAACACTGAAGCTTTCTTT CSVGGTGGGMNTEAFF few 16 TRBD1 TRBJ1-1 TRBV29-1
TGTGCCAGCAGCCAAGTGAGTCAGGACTATGGCTACACCTTC CASSQVSQDYGYTF - 14 - TRBJ1-2 TRBV3-1/TRBV3-2
TGTGCCAGCAGTCATGAAGGGACAGGGAATGAAAAACTGTTTTTT CASSHEGTGNEKLFF - 15 TRBD1 TRBJ1-4 TRBV5-4
TGTGCCAGCTCACGGCGGGGACAGGGCGGAATGAACACTGAAGCTTTCTTT CASSRRGQGGMNTEAFF - 17 TRBD1 TRBJ1-1 TRBV18
TGCAGTGCCCATACCGGGGACACCATATATTTT CSAHTGDTIYF - 11 - TRBJ1-3 TRBV20-1
TGTGCCAGTAGTGAACAGGGGGTTAAGGAGGCTTTCTTT CASSEQGVKEAFF - 13 TRBD1 TRBJ1-1 TRBV19
TGTGCCAGCAGCTTACACCCTAACCCCAAAAACATTCAGTACTTC CASSLHPNPKNIQYF - 15 - TRBJ2-4 TRBV7-8
TGTGCCAGCAGAGGGGGTTCCTACAATGAGCAGTTCTTC CASRGGSYNEQFF - 13 - TRBJ2-1 TRBV7-9
TGTGCCAGCTCACCTCCGCGGGGCACCGGGGAGCTGTTTTTT CASSPPRGTGELFF - 14 - TRBJ2-2 TRBV18
TGTGCCAGCAGCTCGACAGGGAAGGTTGGCTACACCTTC CASSSTGKVGYTF few 13 TRBD1 TRBJ1-2 TRBV7-3
TGCGCCAGCAGCTTGGTTGGGACTAGCGGACAAGAGACCCAGTACTTC CASSLVGTSGQETQYF - 16 TRBD2 TRBJ2-5 TRBV5-1
TGCGCCAGCAGCCACGCTGCAGTAAACTCTGGAAACACCATATATTTT CASSHAAVNSGNTIYF - 16 - TRBJ1-3 TRBV4-1
TGTGCCAGCCTAATCCCCACCTATGGCTACACCTTC CASLIPTYGYTF once 12 - TRBJ1-2 TRBV21-1
TGTGCCAGTAGTACCCACCCGGAGCGGGGGGGCACAGATACGCAGTATTTT CASSTHPERGGTDTQYF - 17 TRBD2 TRBJ2-3 TRBV19
TGTGCCAGCAGCGGAATCAGGGCTGTCTTT CASSGIRAVF - 10 - TRBJ1-1 TRBV9
TGTGCCAGCAGCCATTCTACCCTTCAGGGGGCGGAGGATGGCTACACCTTC CASSHSTLQGAEDGYTF few 17 TRBD1 TRBJ1-2 TRBV3-1/TRBV3-2
TGTGCCAGCAGCCGCCAAGGACAGAATGAAAAACTGTTTTTT CASSRQGQNEKLFF few 14 - TRBJ1-4 TRBV3-1/TRBV3-2
TGTGCCAGCGGCTTATCCAGCTCTGGAAACACCATATATTTT CASGLSSSGNTIYF - 14 - TRBJ1-3 TRBV28
TGTGCCAGTCGCACAGGGATCTATGGCTACACCTTC CASRTGIYGYTF - 12 - TRBJ1-2 TRBV19
TGCGCCAGCAGCCCCAGGGAGGGGCTGAACACTGAAGCTTTCTTT CASSPREGLNTEAFF - 15 - TRBJ1-1 TRBV5-1
TGTGCCAGTAGTATTAGAGATAATTCACCCCTCCACTTT CASSIRDNSPLHF - 13 - TRBJ1-6 TRBV19
TGTGCCAGCAGCAGGGTAGCGGGGGGAGGGGGTGAGCAGTTCTTC CASSRVAGGGGEQFF - 15 TRBD2 TRBJ2-1 TRBV6-5